Presented here are 12 T cell receptor beta chains from one specimen sequenced in a study of tumor and adjacent non-tumor tissue in lung cancer. A modified ARM-PCR protocol with three rounds of nested PCR amplified TCRbeta. TCRdb processed the multiplex PCR reads anew with MiXCR; each CDR3 protein has one entry. The data contain 75,000 to 90,000 distinct CDR3 sequences, more than 75% of them singletons. No cell sorting was done before RNA was extracted from the tissue. The normal lung tissue was taken more than 3 cm from the tumor edge. Sequencing was performed on distant non-tumor lung tissue. The receptor set was obtained from a woman aged 45-59 years with non-small cell lung cancer.

This clonotype has a handful of counts. J is TRBJ2-3 and V is TRBV6-5; maybe TRBD2 (6 bases). Looked up from germline, CDR1 is MNHEY and CDR2 is SVGAGI. This CDR3 region has 16 residues. CDR3 sequence reads: CDSSPPRPGAADTQYF. CDR3 sequence (DNA): TGTGATAGCAGTCCCCCGCGGCCGGGAGCGGCAGATACGCAGTATTTT.

Comment on this clonotype: A read error may account for a junction end that differs from germline. The chain employs TRBV5-5 and TRBJ2-3; D not certain. CDR3 length: 16 amino acids. Germline assignment: CDR1 SGHKS and CDR2 YYEKEE (reference sequence). CDR3 DNA sequence: TGTGCCAGCAGCCACCCACACGAACTACCTACAGATACACAGTATTTT. Amino acids: CASSHPHELPTDTQYF. The variable domain in full, with the rest retrieved from reference TRBV5-5 and TRBJ2-3, is DAGVTQSPTHLIKTRGQQVTLRCSPISGHKSVSWYQQVLGQGPQFIFQYYEKEERGRGNFPDRFSARQFPNYSSELNVNALLLGDSALYLCASSHPHELPTDTQYFGPGTRLTVL.

The chain employs TRBV6-1 and TRBJ2-3; D possibly matches TRBD1 or TRBD2 (5 bases each). CDR1 is MNHNS and CDR2 is SASEGT in the germline V gene. V was clipped by 9 bases and J by 2 bases, with 12 bases between them. CDR3 length: 13 residues. CDR3 region: CASSRGDTDTQYF. The CDR3 bases are TGTGCCAGTTCGAGGGGCGACACAGATACGCAGTATTTT.

Turning to this clonotype: Being one base from a much bigger clone, this may be a read error. Here the CDR3 DNA reads TGCAGCGTTGAAGATAGGCTAGCGGGTAATAGAGATACGCAGTATTTT. Translation: CSVEDRLAGNRDTQYF. This chain connects TRBV29-1 to TRBJ2-3, with TRBD2 identical over 8 bases. V was pared by 0 bases and J by 5 bases, with 10 bases of the junction left unmatched. The CDR3 runs 16 residues. From germline, CDR1 is SQVTM and CDR2 ANQGSEA.

This clonotype was counted once. The rearrangement uses TRBV4-1 and TRBJ2-1, with 7 bases aligning to TRBD2. V shed 7 bases, J shed 4 bases, and the junction held 10 bases outside the gene matches. Per the germline V gene, CDR1 is MGHRA and CDR2 is YSYEKL. This CDR3 is 15 amino acids long. The CDR3 here is CASKEAVGGYNEQFF. The CDR3 nucleotides are TGCGCCAGCAAGGAAGCAGTGGGGGGGTACAATGAGCAGTTCTTC.

About this clonotype itself: The junction shows a germline mismatch at one end, possibly a read error. The genes are TRBV11-2 and TRBJ2-3; 12 bases are a match to TRBD2. Germline CDR1 reads SGHAT; CDR2 reads FQNNGV. This CDR3 spans 16 amino acids. DNA for the CDR3: TGTGCCAGCAGCGAGACTAGCGGGGGTAACACAGATACGCAATATTTT. It encodes CASSETSGGNTDTQYF.

This clonotype was detected ten times or more. The CDR3 DNA reads TGCGCCAGCAGCCAAGATAGGGCTAGCGGACAAGAGACCCAGTACTTC. Encoded protein: CASSQDRASGQETQYF. The chain combines TRBV4-1 with TRBJ2-5; 7 bases match TRBD2. V gave up 0 bases and J gave up 2 bases; unmatched junction bases: 6. The CDR3 totals 16 residues. CDR1 and CDR2 from the germline V gene are MGHRA and YSYEKL.

The rearrangement uses TRBV6-5 and TRBJ2-7; 10 bases match TRBD2. J was trimmed by 5 bases and V by 0 bases; bases with no gene match: 4. CDR3 length: 15 residues. Germline V gene data show CDR1 as MNHEY and CDR2 as SVGAGI. In DNA, the CDR3 is TGTGCCAGCAGTTACTCCTCTAGCGGGAGCGACGAGCAGTACTTC. Amino acid sequence: CASSYSSSGSDEQYF.

The chain is built from TRBV11-1 and TRBJ2-1; 7 bases fit TRBD1. The CDR3 sequence is 15 residues long. J gave up 0 bases and V 10 bases, and 9 bases lay outside the gene matches. Germline V CDR1 and CDR2: SGHAT, FQDESV (reference sequence). This CDR3 reads CANINRDSSYNEQFF. The CDR3 coding sequence is TGTGCCAACATCAACCGGGACAGCTCCTACAATGAGCAGTTCTTC.

This clonotype was seen only once. The chain employs TRBV20-1 and TRBJ2-2; 9 nucleotides align to TRBD2. V lost 4 bases, J lost 16 bases, and 16 bases stayed unmatched. This CDR3 is built from 14 residues. The germline gives CDR1 DFQATT, CDR2 SNEGSKA (reference sequence). The chain's CDR3 is CSAMAGGATGVQFF. Written as DNA, the CDR3 is TGCAGTGCTATGGCGGGAGGGGCTACCGGGGTGCAGTTTTTT.

Comments on this clonotype: The germline gene is not matched at one end of the junction; a read error may be the cause. This chain links TRBV20-1 with TRBJ1-2; TRBD1 aligns across 11 bases. Looked up from germline, CDR1 is DFQATT and CDR2 is SNEGSKA (reference sequence). The CDR3 extends over 13 amino acids. The CDR3 bases are TGCACTGCTACCGGACAGGGGGCACGGTGCTACACCTTC. Translated, it gives CTATGQGARCYTF.

A word on this clonotype: A read error may account for a junction end that differs from germline. The chain employs TRBV11-2 and TRBJ2-7; D possibly corresponds to TRBD1 (6 bases). The CDR3 spans 18 residues. Per the germline V gene, CDR1 is SGHAT and CDR2 is FQNNGV. The CDR3 DNA reads TGTGACAGCAGATTAGATCGGGACAAGCGAATCCCCCCCTACGAGCAGTACTTC. Translation gives CDSRLDRDKRIPPYEQYF.